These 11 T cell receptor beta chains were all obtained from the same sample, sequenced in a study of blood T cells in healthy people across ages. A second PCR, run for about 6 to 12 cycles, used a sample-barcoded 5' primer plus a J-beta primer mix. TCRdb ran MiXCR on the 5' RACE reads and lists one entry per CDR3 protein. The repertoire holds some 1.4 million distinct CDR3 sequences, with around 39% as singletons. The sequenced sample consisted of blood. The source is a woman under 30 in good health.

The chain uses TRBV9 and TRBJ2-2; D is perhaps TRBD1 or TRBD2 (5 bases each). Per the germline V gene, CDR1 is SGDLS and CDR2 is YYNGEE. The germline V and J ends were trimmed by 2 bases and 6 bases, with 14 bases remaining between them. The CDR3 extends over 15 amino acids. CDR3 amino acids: CASSVDPQGPGELFF. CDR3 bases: TGTGCCAGCAGCGTCGACCCCCAGGGACCCGGGGAGCTGTTTTTT.

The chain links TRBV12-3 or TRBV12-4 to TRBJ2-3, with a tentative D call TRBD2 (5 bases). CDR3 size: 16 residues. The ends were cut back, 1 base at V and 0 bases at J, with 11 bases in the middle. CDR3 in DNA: TGTGCCAGCAGTTTAGGACCGGGGTCTAGCACAGATACGCAGTATTTT. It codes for CASSLGPGSSTDTQYF.

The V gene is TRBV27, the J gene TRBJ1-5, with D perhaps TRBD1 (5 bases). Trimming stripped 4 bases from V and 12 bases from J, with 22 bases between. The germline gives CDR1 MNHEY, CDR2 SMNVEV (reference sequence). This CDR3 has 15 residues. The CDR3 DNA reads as TGTGCCAGCAGTTACTCCGGGACGGCCTCACTTGGCCAGCATTTT. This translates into CASSYSGTASLGQHF.

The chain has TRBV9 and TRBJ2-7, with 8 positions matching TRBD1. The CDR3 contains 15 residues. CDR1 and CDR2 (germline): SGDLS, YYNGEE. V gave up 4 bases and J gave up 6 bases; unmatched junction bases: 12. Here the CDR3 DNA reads TGTGCCAGCAGCAGACTTGGACAGGGTGCGCCCGAGCAGTACTTC. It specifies CASSRLGQGAPEQYF.

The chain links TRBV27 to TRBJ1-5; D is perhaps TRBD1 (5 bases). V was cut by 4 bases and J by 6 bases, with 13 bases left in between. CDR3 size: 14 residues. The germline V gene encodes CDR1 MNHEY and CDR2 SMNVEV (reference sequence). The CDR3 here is CASSSLTGGQPQHF. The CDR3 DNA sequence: TGTGCCAGCAGTTCGCTCACAGGCGGTCAGCCCCAGCATTTT.

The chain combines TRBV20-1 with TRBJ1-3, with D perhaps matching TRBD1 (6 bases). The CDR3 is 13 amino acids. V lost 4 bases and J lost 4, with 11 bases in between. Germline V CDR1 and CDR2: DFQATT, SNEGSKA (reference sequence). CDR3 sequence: CSANNRAGNTIYF. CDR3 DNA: TGCAGTGCTAACAACAGGGCCGGAAACACCATATATTTT.

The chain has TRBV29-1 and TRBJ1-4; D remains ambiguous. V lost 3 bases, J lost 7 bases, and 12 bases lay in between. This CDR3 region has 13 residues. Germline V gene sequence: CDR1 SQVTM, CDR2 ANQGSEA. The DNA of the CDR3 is TGCAGCGTTGACCGAGGGAATGGTGAAAAACTGTTTTTT. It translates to CSVDRGNGEKLFF.

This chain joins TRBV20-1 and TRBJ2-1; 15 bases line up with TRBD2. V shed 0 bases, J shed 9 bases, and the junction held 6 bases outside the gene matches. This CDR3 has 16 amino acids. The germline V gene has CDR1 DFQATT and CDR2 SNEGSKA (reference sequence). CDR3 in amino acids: CSARDLGTSGRTEQFF. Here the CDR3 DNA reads TGCAGTGCTAGAGATCTCGGGACTAGCGGGAGGACTGAGCAGTTCTTC.

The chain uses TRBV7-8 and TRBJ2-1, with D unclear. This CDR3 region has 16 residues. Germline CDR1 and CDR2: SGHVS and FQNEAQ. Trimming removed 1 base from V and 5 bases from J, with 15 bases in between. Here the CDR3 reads CASSLVLAGIDNEQFF. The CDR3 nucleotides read TGTGCCAGCAGCTTAGTCTTAGCTGGCATTGACAATGAGCAGTTCTTC.

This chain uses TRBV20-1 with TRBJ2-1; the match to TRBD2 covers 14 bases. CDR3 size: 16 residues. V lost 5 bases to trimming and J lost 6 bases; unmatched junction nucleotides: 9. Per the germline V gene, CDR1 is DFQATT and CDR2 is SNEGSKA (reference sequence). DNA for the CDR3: TGCAGTGCTTGGACTAGCGGGGGGCTGGGATGCAATGAGCAGTTCTTC. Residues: CSAWTSGGLGCNEQFF.

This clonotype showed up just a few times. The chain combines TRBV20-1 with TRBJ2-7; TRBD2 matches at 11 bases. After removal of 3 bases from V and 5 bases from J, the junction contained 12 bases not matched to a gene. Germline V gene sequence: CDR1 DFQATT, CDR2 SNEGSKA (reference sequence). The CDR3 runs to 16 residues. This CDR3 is CSASPLSSGGINEQYF. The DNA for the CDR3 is TGCAGTGCTAGCCCTTTGTCTAGCGGGGGGATCAACGAGCAGTACTTC.